A single sample gave rise to the 6 T cell receptor beta chains below, sequenced in a study of blood T cell repertoires in COVID-19. TCRdb's table, derived via immunoSEQ multiplex PCR, lists solely in-frame clones and lacks some. The table shows under 150,000 clones, with more than 60% occurring only once. Input material: peripheral blood. These TCRs come from a woman in her fifties or sixties with active or convalescent COVID-19.

The chain is built from TRBV27 and TRBJ1-2; possibly TRBD1 for D (6 bases). This CDR3 has 16 residues. The V end was cut by 5 bases, the J end by 5 bases, with 21 bases between. Germline CDR1 MNHEY, CDR2 SMNVEV (reference sequence). In nucleotides, the CDR3 is TGTGCCAGCAGTGCCCTACAGGGCCAAAAGACTTATGGCTACACCTTC. This gives the protein CASSALQGQKTYGYTF.

The chain combines TRBV29-1 with TRBJ1-1, with a tentative D call TRBD1 (6 bases). Germline V gene data show CDR1 as SQVTM and CDR2 as ANQGSEA. Trimming removed 0 bases at V and 3 bases at J, with 8 bases between. CDR3 length: 13 amino acids. The CDR3 sequence: CSVEEEGDTEAFF. The CDR3 DNA follows: TGCAGCGTTGAAGAAGAGGGGGACACTGAAGCTTTCTTT.

V usage is TRBV29-1 and J usage is TRBJ1-1; the D is unclear. The V end was cut by 0 bases, the J end by 1 base, with 9 bases between. The CDR3 consists of 14 residues. Germline assignment: CDR1 SQVTM and CDR2 ANQGSEA. The CDR3 sequence: CSVEDGQRNTEAFF. The DNA for the CDR3 is TGCAGCGTTGAAGATGGGCAACGGAACACTGAAGCTTTCTTT.

This chain joins TRBV7-8 and TRBJ1-3; 8 nucleotides agree with TRBD1. V was pared by 0 bases and J by 1 base, with 5 bases of the junction left unmatched. CDR1 is SGHVS, CDR2 FQNEAQ, per germline. The CDR3 has 17 residues. The CDR3 loop reads CASSLARQGRSGNTIYF. CDR3 DNA: TGTGCCAGCAGCTTAGCGAGACAGGGGAGGTCTGGAAACACCATATATTTT.

This chain links TRBV5-1 with TRBJ2-5; no definite D call. V lost 5 bases to trimming and J lost 5 bases, with 10 bases between them. Germline CDR1 is SGHRS and CDR2 is YFSETQ. This CDR3 comprises 12 residues. DNA for the CDR3: TGCGCCAGCAGAGTTCCTCAGGAGACCCAGTACTTC. Translating it yields CASRVPQETQYF.

The chain couples TRBV6-2 or TRBV6-3 to TRBJ1-3; TRBD1 is a possible D gene (5 bases). V lost 5 bases and J lost 0, with 8 bases in between. The CDR3 runs to 14 residues. The germline V gene has CDR1 MNHEY and CDR2 SVGEGT. The CDR3 DNA reads TGTGCCAGCAGTAACAGGTACTCTGGAAACACCATATATTTT. Its translation: CASSNRYSGNTIYF.